This TCR beta chain is from a study of blood T cells in healthy people across ages. General study findings and limits: Shifts in expanded clonotypes may have been confounded by donor CMV status, which was unknown.

As for this clonotype: Its antigen is not identified.

Trimming left V 6 bases short and J 3 bases short, with 11 bases between. The CDR3 covers 14 residues. CDR1 and CDR2 (germline): SNHLY, FYNNEI. A J-beta primer mix and a sample-barcoded 5' primer were used in a second PCR of roughly 7 to 12 cycles. Per-sample output comprised a minimum of 3 million paired-end reads containing CDR3. TCRdb used MiXCR to reprocess the 5' RACE reads, holding one entry per CDR3 protein. The sample holds hundreds of thousands of distinct CDR3 sequences; more than 20% are singletons and the top ten take just under 9.5%. The data also belong to a second study, concerning T cells of mothers and their children. That report adds: At a rate of around 1.6 ug per 15 ul, cDNA synthesis received all of the extracted RNA. The M1S primer of the second PCR added sample barcodes and 2-4 random nucleotides.

V and J are TRBV2 and TRBJ1-4; maybe TRBD1 (5 bases). This sequence originates from a boy aged 5-17 years in good health. Sample: blood. The CDR3, as DNA: TGTGCCAGCAGCGGGGGGGGGGCTAATGAAAAACTGTTTTTT. This encodes CASSGGGANEKLFF.